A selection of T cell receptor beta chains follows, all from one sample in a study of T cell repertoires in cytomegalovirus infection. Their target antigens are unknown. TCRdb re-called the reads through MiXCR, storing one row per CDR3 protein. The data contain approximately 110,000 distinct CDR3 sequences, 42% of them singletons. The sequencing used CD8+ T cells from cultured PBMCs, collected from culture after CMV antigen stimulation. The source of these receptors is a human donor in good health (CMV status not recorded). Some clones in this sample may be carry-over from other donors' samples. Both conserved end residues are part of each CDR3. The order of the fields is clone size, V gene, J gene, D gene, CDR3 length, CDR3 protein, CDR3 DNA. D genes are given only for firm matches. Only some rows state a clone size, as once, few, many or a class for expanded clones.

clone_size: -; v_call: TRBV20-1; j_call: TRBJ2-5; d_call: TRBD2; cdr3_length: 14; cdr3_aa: CSAPTSGGAETQYF; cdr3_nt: TGCAGTGCGCCGACTAGCGGGGGGGCGGAGACCCAGTACTTC
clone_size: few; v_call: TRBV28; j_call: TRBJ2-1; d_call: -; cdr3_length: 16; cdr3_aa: CASSLLGTGSYNEQFF; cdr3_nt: TGTGCCAGCAGCCTCTTGGGGACGGGCTCCTACAATGAGCAGTTCTTC
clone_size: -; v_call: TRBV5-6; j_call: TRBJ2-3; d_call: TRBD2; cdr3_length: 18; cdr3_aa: CASEPGPLLAGGTDTQYF; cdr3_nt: TGTGCCAGCGAGCCGGGCCCCCTTTTAGCGGGGGGTACAGATACGCAGTATTTT
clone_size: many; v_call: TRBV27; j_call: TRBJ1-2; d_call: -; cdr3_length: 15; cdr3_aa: CASSLSRGTPRGYTF; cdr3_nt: TGTGCCAGCAGTTTATCGCGGGGGACTCCCAGGGGCTACACCTTC
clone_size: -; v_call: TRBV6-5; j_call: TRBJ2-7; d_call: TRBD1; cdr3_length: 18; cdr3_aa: CASSLPAEGARSGYEQYF; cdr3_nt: TGTGCCAGCAGTCTACCCGCAGAGGGGGCGCGGTCCGGTTACGAGCAGTACTTC
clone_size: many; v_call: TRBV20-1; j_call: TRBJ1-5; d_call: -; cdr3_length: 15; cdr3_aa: CSARSAGANNQPQHF; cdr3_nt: TGCAGTGCTCGGTCGGCGGGCGCCAACAATCAGCCCCAGCATTTT
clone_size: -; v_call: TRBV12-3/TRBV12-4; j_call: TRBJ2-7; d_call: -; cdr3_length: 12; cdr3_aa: CASKGTAGEQYF; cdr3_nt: TGTGCCAGCAAAGGGACGGCAGGCGAGCAGTACTTC
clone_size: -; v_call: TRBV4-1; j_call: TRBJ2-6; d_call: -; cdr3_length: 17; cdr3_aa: CASSQDLRGAGANVLTF; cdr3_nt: TGCGCCAGCAGCCAAGATCTACGGGGCGCTGGGGCCAACGTCCTGACTTTC
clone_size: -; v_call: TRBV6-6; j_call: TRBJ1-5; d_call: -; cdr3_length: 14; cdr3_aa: CASSSDLGNQPQHF; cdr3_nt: TGTGCCAGCAGTTCCGACTTGGGTAATCAGCCCCAGCATTTT
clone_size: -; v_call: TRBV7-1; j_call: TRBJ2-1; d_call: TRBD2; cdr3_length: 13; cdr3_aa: CASSKSGVYEQFF; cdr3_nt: TGTGCCAGCAGTAAAAGCGGGGTATATGAGCAGTTCTTC
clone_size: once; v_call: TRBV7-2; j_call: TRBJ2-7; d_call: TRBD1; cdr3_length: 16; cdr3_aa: CASSSSRDRPSYEQYF; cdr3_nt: TGTGCCAGCAGCTCAAGCCGGGACAGGCCTTCCTACGAGCAGTACTTC
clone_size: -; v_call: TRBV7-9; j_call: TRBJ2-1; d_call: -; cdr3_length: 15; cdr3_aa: CASSLPGQGRNEQFF; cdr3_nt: TGTGCCAGCAGCTTACCGGGCCAGGGCCGCAATGAGCAGTTCTTC
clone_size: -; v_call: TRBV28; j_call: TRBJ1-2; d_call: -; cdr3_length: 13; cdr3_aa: CASSLGSRDGYTF; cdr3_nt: TGTGCCAGCAGTTTGGGGAGTAGGGACGGCTACACCTTC
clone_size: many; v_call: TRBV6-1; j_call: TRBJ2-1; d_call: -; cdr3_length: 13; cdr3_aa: CASSDWVGNEQFF; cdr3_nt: TGTGCCAGCAGTGATTGGGTGGGCAATGAGCAGTTCTTC
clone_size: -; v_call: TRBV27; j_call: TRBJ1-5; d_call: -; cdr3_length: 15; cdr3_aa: CASSTSKFGNQPQHF; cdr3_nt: TGTGCCAGCAGCACAAGTAAGTTCGGCAATCAGCCCCAGCATTTT
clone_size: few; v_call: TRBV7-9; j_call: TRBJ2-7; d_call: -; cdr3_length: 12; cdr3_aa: CASSFLGEEQYF; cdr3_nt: TGTGCCAGCAGCTTCCTTGGGGAAGAGCAGTACTTC
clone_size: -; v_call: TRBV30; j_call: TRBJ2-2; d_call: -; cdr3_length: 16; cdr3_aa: CAWTLVRDENTGELFF; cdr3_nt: TGTGCCTGGACCCTTGTACGGGACGAGAACACCGGGGAGCTGTTTTTT
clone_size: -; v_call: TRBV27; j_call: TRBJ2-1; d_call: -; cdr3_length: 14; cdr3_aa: CASTLGGSYNEQFF; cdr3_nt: TGTGCCAGCACCTTGGGAGGCTCCTACAATGAGCAGTTCTTC
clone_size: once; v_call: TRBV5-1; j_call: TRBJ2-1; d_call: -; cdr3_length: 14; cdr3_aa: CASSMRGLYNEQFF; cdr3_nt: TGCGCCAGCAGTATGAGGGGACTTTACAATGAGCAGTTCTTC
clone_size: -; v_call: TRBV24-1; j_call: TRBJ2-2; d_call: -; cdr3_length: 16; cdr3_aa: CATSDLQQPNTGELFF; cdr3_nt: TGTGCCACCAGTGATTTACAACAGCCGAACACCGGGGAGCTGTTTTTT
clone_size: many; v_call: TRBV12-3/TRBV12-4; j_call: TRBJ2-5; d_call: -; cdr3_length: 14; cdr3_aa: CATSGWDFQETQYF; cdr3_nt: TGTGCCACCTCAGGGTGGGACTTCCAAGAGACCCAGTACTTC
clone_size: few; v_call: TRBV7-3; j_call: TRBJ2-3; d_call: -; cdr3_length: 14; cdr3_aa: CASSLKGGTDTQYF; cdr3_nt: TGTGCCAGCAGCTTAAAAGGGGGCACAGATACGCAGTATTTT
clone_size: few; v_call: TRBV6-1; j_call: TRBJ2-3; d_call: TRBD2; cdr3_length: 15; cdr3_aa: CASSGLAGSTDTQYF; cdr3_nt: TGTGCCAGCAGCGGACTAGCGGGGAGCACAGATACGCAGTATTTT
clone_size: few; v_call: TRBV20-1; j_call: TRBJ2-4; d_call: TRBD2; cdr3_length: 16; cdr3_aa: CSARAGTSGRSAIQYF; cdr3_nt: TGCAGTGCTAGAGCCGGGACTAGCGGGAGGTCGGCCATTCAGTACTTC
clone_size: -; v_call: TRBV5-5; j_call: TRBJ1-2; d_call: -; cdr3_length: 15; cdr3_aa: CASSQGRLAWYGYTF; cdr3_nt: TGTGCCAGCAGCCAAGGACGGCTAGCCTGGTATGGCTACACCTTC
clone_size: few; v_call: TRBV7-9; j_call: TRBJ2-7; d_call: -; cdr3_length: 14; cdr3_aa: CASSPPGSSYEQYF; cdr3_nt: TGTGCCAGCAGCCCACCCGGGAGCTCCTACGAGCAGTACTTC
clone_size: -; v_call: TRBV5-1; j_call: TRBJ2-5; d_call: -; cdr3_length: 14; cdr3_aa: CASSSTLARETQYF; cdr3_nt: TGCGCCAGCAGCTCAACACTAGCACGAGAGACCCAGTACTTC
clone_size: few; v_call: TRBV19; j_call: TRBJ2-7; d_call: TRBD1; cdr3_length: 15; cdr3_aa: CASSPGTGDTYEQYF; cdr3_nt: TGTGCCAGTAGTCCCGGGACAGGGGACACCTACGAGCAGTACTTC
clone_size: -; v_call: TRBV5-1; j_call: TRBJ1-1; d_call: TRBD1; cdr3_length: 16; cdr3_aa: CASDRTGGNMNTEAFF; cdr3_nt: TGCGCCAGCGACCGGACAGGGGGGAACATGAACACTGAAGCTTTCTTT
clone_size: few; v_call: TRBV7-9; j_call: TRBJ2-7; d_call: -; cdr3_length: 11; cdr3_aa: CASSATYEQYF; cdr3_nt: TGTGCCAGCAGCGCAACATACGAGCAGTACTTC
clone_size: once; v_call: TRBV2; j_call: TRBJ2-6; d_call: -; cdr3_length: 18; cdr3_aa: CASNRMEESPSGANVLTF; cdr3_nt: TGTGCCAGCAACCGTATGGAAGAGAGCCCCTCTGGGGCCAACGTCCTGACTTTC
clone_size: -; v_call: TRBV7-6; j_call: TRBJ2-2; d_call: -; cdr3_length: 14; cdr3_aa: CATRWGANTGELFF; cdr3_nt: TGTGCCACCCGATGGGGGGCGAACACCGGGGAGCTGTTTTTT
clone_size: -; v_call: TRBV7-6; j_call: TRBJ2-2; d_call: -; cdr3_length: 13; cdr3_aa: CASSPAGTGELFF; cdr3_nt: TGTGCCAGCAGCCCCGCGGGGACCGGGGAGCTGTTTTTT
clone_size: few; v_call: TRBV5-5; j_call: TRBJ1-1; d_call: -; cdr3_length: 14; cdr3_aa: CASSWGRMNTEAFF; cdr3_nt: TGTGCCAGCAGCTGGGGACGTATGAACACTGAAGCTTTCTTT
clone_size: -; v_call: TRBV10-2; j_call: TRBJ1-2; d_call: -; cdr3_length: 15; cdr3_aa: CASSESPRGFYGYTF; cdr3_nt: TGCGCCAGCAGTGAGTCTCCCAGGGGTTTCTATGGCTACACCTTC
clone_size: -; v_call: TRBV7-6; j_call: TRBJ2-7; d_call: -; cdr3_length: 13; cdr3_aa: CASSLAQDGEQYF; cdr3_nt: TGTGCCAGCAGCTTAGCCCAGGATGGCGAGCAGTACTTC
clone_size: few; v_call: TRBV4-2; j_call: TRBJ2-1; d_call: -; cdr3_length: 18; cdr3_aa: CASSQEISGYSSYNEQFF; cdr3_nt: TGTGCCAGCAGCCAAGAAATCTCCGGATACAGCTCCTACAATGAGCAGTTCTTC
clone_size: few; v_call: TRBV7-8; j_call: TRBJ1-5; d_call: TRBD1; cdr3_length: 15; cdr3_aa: CASSPEGTGGQPQHF; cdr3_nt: TGTGCCAGCAGCCCGGAGGGGACAGGGGGTCAGCCCCAGCATTTT
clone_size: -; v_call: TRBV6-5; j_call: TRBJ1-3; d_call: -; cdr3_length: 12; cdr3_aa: CASQDRGHTIYF; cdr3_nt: TGTGCCAGCCAGGACCGCGGGCACACCATATATTTT
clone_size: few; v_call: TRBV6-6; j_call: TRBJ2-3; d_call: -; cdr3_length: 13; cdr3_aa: CASSYLGADTQYF; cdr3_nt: TGTGCCAGCAGTTACCTGGGCGCAGATACGCAGTATTTT
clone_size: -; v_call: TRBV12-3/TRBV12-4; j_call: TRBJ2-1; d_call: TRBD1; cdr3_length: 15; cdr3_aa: CASSDRGKSYNEQFF; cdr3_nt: TGTGCCAGCAGCGACAGGGGGAAGTCCTACAATGAGCAGTTCTTC
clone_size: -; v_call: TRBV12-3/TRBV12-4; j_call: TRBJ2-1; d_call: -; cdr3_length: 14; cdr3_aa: CASSWGDRDNEQFF; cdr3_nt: TGTGCCAGCAGTTGGGGGGACAGAGACAATGAGCAGTTCTTC
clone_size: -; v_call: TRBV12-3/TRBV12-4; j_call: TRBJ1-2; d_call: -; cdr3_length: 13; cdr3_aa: CASTETISGDYTF; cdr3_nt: TGTGCCAGCACCGAAACCATCTCAGGGGACTACACCTTC
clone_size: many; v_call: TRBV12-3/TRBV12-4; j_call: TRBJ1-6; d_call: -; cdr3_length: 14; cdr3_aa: CASSQGVVPSPLHF; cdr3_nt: TGTGCCAGCAGTCAAGGGGTAGTCCCTTCACCCCTCCACTTT
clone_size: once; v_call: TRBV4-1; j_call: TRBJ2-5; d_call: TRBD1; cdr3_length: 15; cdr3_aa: CASSQATTGQETQYF; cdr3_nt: TGCGCCAGCAGCCAGGCTACGACAGGGCAAGAGACCCAGTACTTC
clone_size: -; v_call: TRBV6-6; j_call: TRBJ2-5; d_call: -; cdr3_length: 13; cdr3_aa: CASSFSPWEAGYF; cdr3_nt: TGTGCCAGCAGTTTCTCCCCGTGGGAGGCCGGGTACTTC
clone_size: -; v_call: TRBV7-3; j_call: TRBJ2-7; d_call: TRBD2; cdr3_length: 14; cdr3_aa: CASSPIAGGPRQYF; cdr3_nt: TGTGCCAGCAGCCCAATAGCGGGGGGGCCCAGGCAGTACTTC
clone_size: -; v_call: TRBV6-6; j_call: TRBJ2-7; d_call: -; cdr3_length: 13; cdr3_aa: CASRPGPQYEQYF; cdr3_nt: TGTGCCAGCAGGCCGGGACCCCAATACGAGCAGTACTTC
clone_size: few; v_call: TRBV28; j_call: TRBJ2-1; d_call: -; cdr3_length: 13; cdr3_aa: CASRQDTYNEQFF; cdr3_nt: TGTGCCAGTCGACAGGACACCTACAATGAGCAGTTCTTC
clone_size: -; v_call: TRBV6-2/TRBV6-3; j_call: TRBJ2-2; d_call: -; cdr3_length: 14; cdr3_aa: CAGMGGPNTGELFF; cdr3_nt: TGTGCCGGCATGGGGGGACCCAACACCGGGGAGCTGTTTTTT
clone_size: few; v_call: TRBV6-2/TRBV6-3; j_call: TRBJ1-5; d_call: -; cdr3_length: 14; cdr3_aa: CASSELYSNQPQHF; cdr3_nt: TGTGCCAGCAGCGAACTGTATAGCAATCAGCCCCAGCATTTT
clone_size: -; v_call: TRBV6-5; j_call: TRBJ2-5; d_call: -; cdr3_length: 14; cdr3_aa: CASSYFGHQETQYF; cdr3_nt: TGTGCCAGCAGTTACTTTGGACACCAAGAGACCCAGTACTTC
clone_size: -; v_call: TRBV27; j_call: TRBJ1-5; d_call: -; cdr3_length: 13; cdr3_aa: CASSIGHTQPQHF; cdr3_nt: TGTGCCAGCAGTATCGGACACACTCAGCCCCAGCATTTT
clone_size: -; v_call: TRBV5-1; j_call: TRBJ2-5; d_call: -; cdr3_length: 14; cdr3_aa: CASSLAGAQETQYF; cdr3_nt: TGCGCCAGCAGCTTGGCAGGGGCACAAGAGACCCAGTACTTC
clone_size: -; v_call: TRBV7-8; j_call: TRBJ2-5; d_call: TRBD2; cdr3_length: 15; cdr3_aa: CASSQARTSGETQYF; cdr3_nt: TGTGCCAGCAGCCAGGCCAGGACTAGCGGGGAGACCCAGTACTTC
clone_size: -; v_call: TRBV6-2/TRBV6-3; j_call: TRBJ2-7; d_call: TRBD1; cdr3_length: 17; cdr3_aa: CVSSYIVGTGGFFEQYF; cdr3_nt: TGTGTCAGCAGTTACATCGTCGGGACAGGGGGTTTCTTCGAGCAGTACTTC
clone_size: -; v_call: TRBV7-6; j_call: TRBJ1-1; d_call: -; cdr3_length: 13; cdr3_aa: CASSFSWGTEAFF; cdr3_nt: TGTGCCAGCAGCTTCTCGTGGGGCACTGAAGCTTTCTTT
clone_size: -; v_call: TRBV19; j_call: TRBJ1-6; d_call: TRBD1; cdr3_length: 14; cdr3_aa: CASSSGTGSSPLHF; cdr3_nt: TGTGCCAGTAGTTCCGGGACAGGTAGTTCACCCCTCCACTTT